Listed below are T cell receptor beta chains from one sample, sequenced in a study of control samples from healthy donors and cancer patients. The assay was immunoSEQ multiplex PCR, and TCRdb's table has in-frame clones only and misses some. The data show tens of thousands of clones, with 90% to 95% seen just once and around 4.2% held by the top ten. The sequenced sample was blood. These receptors all come from a young man in good health. The CDR3 runs from the conserved cysteine through the conserved F or W. The order of the fields is J gene, V gene, CDR3 length, CDR3 protein.

>TRBJ1-6|TRBV25-1|12
CATRGGNSPLHF
>TRBJ2-7|TRBV28|14
CASSVGGRVYEQYF
>TRBJ2-7|TRBV6-5|13
CASSLDSTYEQYF
>TRBJ2-7|TRBV10-1|15
CATLLRDRVLKEQYF
>TRBJ1-1|TRBV11-2|16
CASSSMLKGRLTEAFF
>TRBJ2-7|TRBV19|17
CASSRTSGGVSLYEQYF
>TRBJ2-3|TRBV28|17
CASSLFPPSKGADTQYF
>TRBJ2-3|TRBV5-5|16
CASSLNFDSRTDTQYF
>TRBJ1-2|TRBV30|13
CAWREPPWKGYTF
>TRBJ2-3|TRBV5-6|17
CASSLTGTLTSTDTQYF
>TRBJ1-1|TRBV4-3|15
CASSRLSGQNTEAFF
>TRBJ1-4|TRBV29-1|13
CSVAPGSGEKLFF
>TRBJ1-1|TRBV23-1|15
CASSLGERGDTEAFF
>TRBJ2-3|TRBV7-9|17
CASSLAPTGPSTDTQYF
>TRBJ2-7|TRBV6-5|15
CASSLRGQGSYEQYF